These 16 T cell receptor beta chains came from one sample sequenced in a study of T-cell reconstitution after alpha-beta-depleted transplantation in children. Unique molecular identifiers tagged the TCRbeta library. TCRdb reprocessed the PCR reads with MiXCR, giving one entry per CDR3 protein. The sample holds approximately 400,000 distinct CDR3 sequences, 11% seen once. The sample consisted of PBMCs from the stem cell graft donor, taken from the stem cell graft. The receptors were gathered from a human donor who donated a stem cell graft to a child with acute myeloid leukemia.

The chain recombines TRBV5-1 with TRBJ1-2, with D hard to call. Germline assignment: CDR1 SGHRS and CDR2 YFSETQ. CDR3 size: 16 residues. V lost 3 bases and J 0 bases, leaving 15 bases between the germline ends. CDR3 DNA: TGCGCCAGCAGCTCGGCGCCGGACGGTGCTAACTATGGCTACACCTTC. This translates into CASSSAPDGANYGYTF.

This clonotype was counted ten times or more. This chain joins TRBV20-1 and TRBJ1-2, with D hard to call. V was trimmed by 4 bases and J by 5 bases, leaving 11 bases between them. Germline V gene sequence: CDR1 DFQATT, CDR2 SNEGSKA (reference sequence). The CDR3 runs 12 residues. The CDR3 nucleotides are TGCAGTGCTACCCACCTTAGTTATGGCTACACCTTC. Translation: CSATHLSYGYTF.

This clonotype was seen ten or more times. The chain has TRBV2 and TRBJ2-7, with TRBD1 identical over 11 bases. Germline CDR1 reads SNHLY; CDR2 reads FYNNEI. The V segment lost 4 bases and the J segment 6 bases; nucleotides outside the gene matches: 8. CDR3 size: 15 residues. The CDR3 is CASSAAGQGAVEQYV. In DNA, the CDR3 is TGTGCCAGCAGTGCTGCCGGACAGGGGGCGGTCGAGCAGTACGTC.

The chain uses TRBV25-1 and TRBJ1-2; D is perhaps TRBD1 (6 bases). The CDR3 covers 18 residues. V was clipped by 3 bases and J by 2 bases, with 22 bases between them. Germline-derived CDR1 and CDR2 are MGHDK and SYGVNS. The CDR3 loop reads CASSDIRGRDNHNYGYTF. The CDR3 DNA reads as TGTGCCAGCAGTGATATCCGAGGCCGGGACAACCACAACTATGGCTACACCTTC.

V usage is TRBV5-1 and J usage is TRBJ2-2; D unresolved. The V end was cut by 2 bases, the J end by 3 bases, with 8 bases between. Germline-derived CDR1 and CDR2 are SGHRS and YFSETQ. The CDR3 has 14 amino acids. This CDR3 is CASSLLEDTGELFF. In nucleotides, the CDR3 is TGCGCCAGCAGCTTATTAGAGGACACCGGGGAGCTGTTTTTT. The whole variable domain, remainder taken from reference TRBV5-1 and TRBJ2-2, is KAGVTQTPRYLIKTRGQQVTLSCSPISGHRSVSWYQQTPGQGLQFLFEYFSETQRNKGNFPGRFSGRQFSNSRSEMNVSTLELGDSALYLCASSLLEDTGELFFGEGSRLTVL.

This clonotype came up a few times. The chain recombines TRBV9 with TRBJ2-5; TRBD1 matches at 11 bases. The germline V gene has CDR1 SGDLS and CDR2 YYNGEE. CDR3 size: 15 residues. The V segment lost 0 bases and the J segment 4 bases; nucleotides outside the gene matches: 2. The CDR3 spells CASSVAGTGGETQYF. CDR3 nucleotide sequence: TGTGCCAGCAGCGTAGCCGGGACAGGGGGAGAGACCCAGTACTTC.

This clonotype was found many times. The chain is built from TRBV5-5 and TRBJ2-2; 11 bases align to TRBD2. The CDR3 runs 16 residues. Germline CDR1 reads SGHKS; CDR2 reads YYEKEE (reference sequence). The ends lost 0 bases at V and 5 bases at J; junction bases unmatched: 3. The CDR3 DNA sequence: TGTGCCAGCAGCTTGGCCGGGACTAGCGGAACCGGGGAGCTGTTTTTT. As protein: CASSLAGTSGTGELFF.

To note about this clonotype: A read error may produce the germline difference seen at one junction end. CDR3 coding DNA: TGCAGTGGTAGACAGGGGTATCAGCCCCAGCATTTT. It yields the protein CSGRQGYQPQHF. The genes are TRBV20-1 and TRBJ1-5; 8 bases match TRBD1. The CDR3 sequence is 12 residues long. CDR1 DFQATT and CDR2 SNEGSKA come from the germline V gene (reference sequence).

The rearrangement joins TRBV20-1 to TRBJ2-7; D not resolved. The V end lost 0 bases, the J end lost 2 bases, and 17 bases lay between the germline ends. This CDR3 has 16 residues. CDR1 is DFQATT, CDR2 SNEGSKA, per germline (reference sequence). This chain's CDR3 is CSAREFTPGLAYEQYF. Here the CDR3 DNA reads TGCAGTGCTAGAGAGTTCACGCCAGGATTGGCCTACGAGCAGTACTTC.

This clonotype was counted between two and nine times. This chain's CDR3 is CASGPGTGPADTQYF. CDR3 nucleotides: TGTGCCAGCGGGCCGGGGACAGGGCCTGCAGATACGCAGTATTTT. The chain couples TRBV28 to TRBJ2-3; 9 bases align to TRBD1. The CDR3 totals 15 residues. V lost 8 bases, J lost 4 bases, and 10 bases stayed unmatched. In germline, CDR1 is MDHEN, CDR2 SYDVKM. Complete variable domain (other parts from reference TRBV28 and TRBJ2-3): DVKVTQSSRYLVKRTGEKVFLECVQDMDHENMFWYRQDPGLGLRLIYFSYDVKMKEKGDIPEGYSVSREKKERFSLILESASTNQTSMYLCASGPGTGPADTQYFGPGTRLTVL.

Here the CDR3 reads CASSLVAQGNTEAFF. The CDR3 DNA is TGTGCCAGCAGCTTGGTTGCACAGGGGAACACTGAAGCTTTCTTT. The chain uses TRBV5-4 and TRBJ1-1, with a tentative D call TRBD1 (6 bases). The length of the CDR3 is 15 residues. The germline gives CDR1 SGHNT, CDR2 YYREEE (reference sequence). Deletions cut 0 bases from V and 1 base from J, with 10 bases between.

This rearrangement joins TRBV19 to TRBJ2-1; 10 bases align to TRBD2. Per the germline V gene, CDR1 is LNHDA and CDR2 is SQIVND (reference sequence). This CDR3 spans 14 amino acids. Unmatched junction bases numbered 3, after V lost 8 bases and J lost 2 bases. This CDR3 is CASQREGTYNEQFF. The CDR3, as DNA: TGTGCCAGTCAGCGGGAGGGCACCTACAATGAGCAGTTCTTC.

There are a few counts of this clonotype. The genes are TRBV12-3 or TRBV12-4 and TRBJ2-1; TRBD2 matches 8 bases. Trimming at V came to 5 bases and at J to 9 bases, leaving 9 bases not matched to a gene. The CDR3 is 14 amino acids. This CDR3 reads CASSTSGNEVEQFF. CDR3 in DNA: TGTGCCAGCAGTACTAGCGGAAACGAGGTTGAGCAGTTCTTC.

This chain links TRBV20-1 with TRBJ2-7; TRBD2 might be the D (6 bases). The CDR3 covers 16 residues. With 3 bases removed from V and 0 bases from J, the gap between germline ends came to 18 bases. The germline V gene encodes CDR1 DFQATT and CDR2 SNEGSKA (reference sequence). In nucleotides, the CDR3 is TGCAGTGCTAGTGGCATCGGGACTCCGAACTCCTACGAGCAGTACTTC. Amino acid sequence: CSASGIGTPNSYEQYF.

This clonotype appeared a few times. The rearrangement links TRBV5-5 to TRBJ2-3; the D is unclear. Germline CDR1 SGHKS, CDR2 YYEKEE (reference sequence). The germline V and J ends were trimmed by 2 bases and 5 bases, with 12 bases remaining between them. The CDR3 contains 14 residues. The CDR3 region has the DNA TGTGCCAGCAGCTTACGCCTCTATGAAGATACGCAGTATTTT. This sequence encodes CASSLRLYEDTQYF. The full variable domain, rest sourced from reference TRBV5-5 and TRBJ2-3, is DAGVTQSPTHLIKTRGQQVTLRCSPISGHKSVSWYQQVLGQGPQFIFQYYEKEERGRGNFPDRFSARQFPNYSSELNVNALLLGDSALYLCASSLRLYEDTQYFGPGTRLTVL.

J is TRBJ1-3 and V is TRBV7-2; D unresolved. The length of the CDR3 is 17 residues. Germline V gives CDR1 SGHTA, CDR2 FQGNSA. Trimming removed 5 bases from V and 0 bases from J, with 17 bases in between. As DNA, the CDR3 is TGTGCCAGCAGCCCATGGCCGGCGGGAAGCTCTGGAAACACCATATATTTT. Residues: CASSPWPAGSSGNTIYF.